A single T cell receptor beta chain is shown here with its context. Its antigen is as yet unknown. Sequencing used cDNA as its template, made by extracting RNA and reverse transcribing it. Data came from immunoSEQ multiplex PCR; TCRdb stores just in-frame clones and leaves some out. The profile shows some 180,000 clones, approximately 53% of them singletons. The CDR3 extends over 13 amino acids. The germline gives CDR1 LGHNA, CDR2 YSLEER. Trimming left V 0 bases short and J 5 bases short, with 7 bases between. This sample was taken from a study of CD8+ T cells in alopecia areata. Study conclusions and caveats: Clonality in lesional scalp, especially alopecia totalis/universalis, exceeded that of normal scalp.

Indicated treatment: oral pan-JAK inhibitor, 5-10 mg twice daily. This specimen consisted of CD8+ T cells sorted from blood, obtained at week 24, from a patient treated with tofacitinib. This receptor was taken from a human donor with alopecia areata. The rearrangement uses TRBV4-3 and TRBJ2-5, with D uncertain. CDR3 in amino acids: CASSQDRVETQYF. CDR3 in DNA: TGCGCCAGCAGCCAAGATCGGGTTGAGACCCAGTACTTC.